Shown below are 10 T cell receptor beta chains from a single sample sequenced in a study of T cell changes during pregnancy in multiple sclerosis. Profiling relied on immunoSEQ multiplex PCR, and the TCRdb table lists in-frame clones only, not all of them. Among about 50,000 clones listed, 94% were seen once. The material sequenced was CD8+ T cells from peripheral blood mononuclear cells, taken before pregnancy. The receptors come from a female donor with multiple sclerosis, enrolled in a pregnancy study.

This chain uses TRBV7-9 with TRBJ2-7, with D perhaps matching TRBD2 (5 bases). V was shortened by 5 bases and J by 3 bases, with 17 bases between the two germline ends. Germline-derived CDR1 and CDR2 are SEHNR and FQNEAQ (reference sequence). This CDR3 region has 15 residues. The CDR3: CASSRWELRDYEQYF. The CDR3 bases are TGTGCCAGCAGCCGCTGGGAGCTAAGGGACTACGAGCAGTACTTC.

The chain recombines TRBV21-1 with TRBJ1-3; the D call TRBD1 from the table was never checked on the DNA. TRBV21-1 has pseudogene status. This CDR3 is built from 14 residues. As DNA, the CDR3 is TGTGCCAGCGCCGGCAGGGGCTCTGGAAACACCATATATTTT. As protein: CASAGRGSGNTIYF.

As DNA, the CDR3 is TGTGCCAGTGCAGGGACTAGCCTGGATACGCAGTATTTT. Encoded protein: CASAGTSLDTQYF. The V call is TRBV19, the J call TRBJ2-3; 9 bases are shared with TRBD2. V lost 8 bases, J lost 6 bases, and 6 bases stayed unmatched. The CDR3 contains 13 residues. CDR1 and CDR2 from the germline V gene are LNHDA and SQIVND (reference sequence).

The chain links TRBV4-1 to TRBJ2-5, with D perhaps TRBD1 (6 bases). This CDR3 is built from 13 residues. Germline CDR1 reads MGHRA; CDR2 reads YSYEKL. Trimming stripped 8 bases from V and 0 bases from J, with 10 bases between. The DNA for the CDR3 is TGCGCCAGCTCCGGGACATACCAAGAGACCCAGTACTTC. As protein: CASSGTYQETQYF.

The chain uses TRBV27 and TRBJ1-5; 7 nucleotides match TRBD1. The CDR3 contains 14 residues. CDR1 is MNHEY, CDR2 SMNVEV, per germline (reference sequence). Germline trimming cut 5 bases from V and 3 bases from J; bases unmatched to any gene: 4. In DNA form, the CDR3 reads TGTGCCAGCAGTCATACAGGGGCCAATCAGCCCCAGCATTTT. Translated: CASSHTGANQPQHF.

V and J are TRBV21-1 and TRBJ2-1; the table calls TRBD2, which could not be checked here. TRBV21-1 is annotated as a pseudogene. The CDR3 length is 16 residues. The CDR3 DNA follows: TGTGCCAGCCGCGGACTAGCGGGAGATTTGTACAATGAGCAGTTCTTC. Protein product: CASRGLAGDLYNEQFF.

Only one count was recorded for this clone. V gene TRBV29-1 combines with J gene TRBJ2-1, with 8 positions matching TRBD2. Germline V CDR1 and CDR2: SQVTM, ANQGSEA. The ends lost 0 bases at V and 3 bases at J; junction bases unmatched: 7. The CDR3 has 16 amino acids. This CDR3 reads CSVEDPSSGNYNEQFF. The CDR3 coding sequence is TGCAGCGTTGAAGATCCCAGTAGCGGGAACTACAATGAGCAGTTCTTC.

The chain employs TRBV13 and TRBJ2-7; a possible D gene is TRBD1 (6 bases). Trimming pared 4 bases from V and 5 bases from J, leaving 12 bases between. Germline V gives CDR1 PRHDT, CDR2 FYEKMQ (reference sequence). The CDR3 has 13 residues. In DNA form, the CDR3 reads TGTGCCAGCAGCTCAGGACAGTCAAACGAGCAGTACTTC. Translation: CASSSGQSNEQYF.

The CDR3 is CASSIGTGTYEQYF. Written as DNA, the CDR3 is TGTGCCAGTAGTATAGGGACAGGAACCTACGAGCAGTACTTC. The chain recombines TRBV19 with TRBJ2-7; the match to TRBD1 covers 7 bases. CDR1 LNHDA and CDR2 SQIVND come from the germline V gene (reference sequence). This CDR3 spans 14 amino acids. V was pared by 1 base and J by 2 bases, with 2 bases of the junction left unmatched.

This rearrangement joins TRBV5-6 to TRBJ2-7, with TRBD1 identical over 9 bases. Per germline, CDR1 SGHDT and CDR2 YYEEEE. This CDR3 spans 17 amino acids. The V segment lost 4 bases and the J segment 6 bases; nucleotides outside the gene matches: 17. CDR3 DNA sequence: TGTGCCAGCAGCGCCGCAACCGGGACAGGGTATAGCGGCGAGCAGTACTTC. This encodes CASSAATGTGYSGEQYF. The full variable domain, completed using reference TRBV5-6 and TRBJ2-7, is DAGVTQSPTHLIKTRGQQVTLRCSPKSGHDTVSWYQQALGQGPQFIFQYYEEEERQRGNFPDRFSGHQFPNYSSELNVNALLLGDSALYLCASSAATGTGYSGEQYFGPGTRLTVT.